Listed below are T cell receptor beta chains from one sample, sequenced in a study of blood T cell repertoires in COVID-19. Data came from immunoSEQ multiplex PCR; TCRdb stores just in-frame clones and leaves some out. This sample has around 170,000 clones, with roughly three quarters found just once. The sample taken for sequencing was PBMCs or T cells enriched from blood (not recorded which). All receptors come from a man aged 60-69 years who had been exposed to COVID-19. Each CDR3 is given with its conserved first and last residue. D genes are given only for firm matches. Part of the rows lack a size; the others show once, few, many or a class for expanded clones.

clone size | CDR3 length | J gene | V gene | D gene | CDR3 DNA | CDR3 protein
once | 13 | TRBJ1-4 | TRBV28 | TRBD1 | TGTGCCAGCGGCCAGGGGGCGGAAGAAAAACTGTTTTTT | CASGQGAEEKLFF
. | 13 | TRBJ1-2 | TRBV6-5 | . | TGTGCCAGCAGGCAACAGACTAACTATGGCTACACCTTC | CASRQQTNYGYTF
. | 14 | TRBJ2-3 | TRBV7-9 | . | TGTGCCAGCAGTTTGGAGCGGAGCACAGATACGCAGTATTTT | CASSLERSTDTQYF
. | 12 | TRBJ1-3 | TRBV30 | TRBD1 | TGTGCCTGGAGGACAGGGGTGCACACCATATATTTT | CAWRTGVHTIYF
once | 16 | TRBJ2-5 | TRBV5-6 | TRBD1 | TGTGCCAGCAGCTTGGTTGGTACAGGGGGTGAGGAGACCCAGTACTTC | CASSLVGTGGEETQYF
. | 15 | TRBJ1-5 | TRBV5-1 | TRBD1 | TGCGCCAGCAGACAGACAGGGGACGGCAATCAGCCCCAGCATTTT | CASRQTGDGNQPQHF
. | 14 | TRBJ1-5 | TRBV28 | TRBD1 | TGTGCCAGCAGGGCGGGGACAGTAAATCAGCCCCAGCATTTT | CASRAGTVNQPQHF
once | 16 | TRBJ2-3 | TRBV15 | TRBD1 | TGTGCCACCAGTTTAGCCGGGACAGCTAAGGCAGATACGCAGTATTTT | CATSLAGTAKADTQYF
. | 15 | TRBJ1-4 | TRBV28 | . | TGTGCCAGCAGTTTTTCGGGAGGTCCTAATGAAAAACTGTTTTTT | CASSFSGGPNEKLFF
few | 13 | TRBJ1-1 | TRBV5-8 | . | TGTGCCAGCAGCCGGCAGCATGGGAGGGAAGCTTTCTTT | CASSRQHGREAFF
. | 15 | TRBJ1-3 | TRBV11-3 | TRBD1 | TGTGCCAGCAGCCCGGGACAGGGCCCTGGAAACACCATATATTTT | CASSPGQGPGNTIYF
. | 15 | TRBJ2-4 | TRBV7-3 | . | TGTGCCAGCGGATTCAATACAGGACCCAAAAACATTCAGTACTTC | CASGFNTGPKNIQYF
few | 14 | TRBJ2-7 | TRBV30 | TRBD1 | TGTGCCTGGAGTGTAACAGGGGGCTTCTACGAGCAGTACTTC | CAWSVTGGFYEQYF
. | 14 | TRBJ1-2 | TRBV15 | . | TGTGCCACCAGCAGGTCAGGAGGGGTAATTGGCTACACCTTC | CATSRSGGVIGYTF
. | 13 | TRBJ2-7 | TRBV27 | . | TGTGCCAGCGCGCCGGGAATTTCCTACGAGCAGTACTTC | CASAPGISYEQYF
. | 15 | TRBJ2-7 | TRBV4-1 | . | TGCGCCAGCAGCCGGCCTGACAGTAACCTCTACGAGCAGTACTTC | CASSRPDSNLYEQYF
once | 15 | TRBJ1-1 | TRBV10-3 | TRBD1 | TGTGCCATCCAACAGGGGTCTGTGTTAGGAGCTGAAGCTTTCTTT | CAIQQGSVLGAEAFF
few | 14 | TRBJ2-7 | TRBV7-8 | TRBD2 | TGTGCCAGCAGAGTGACTAGCGGGAGTCACGAGCAGTACTTC | CASRVTSGSHEQYF
. | 13 | TRBJ2-7 | TRBV7-6 | . | TGTGTCAGCAGCTTAACTGAAGTCTACGAGCAGTACTTC | CVSSLTEVYEQYF
. | 18 | TRBJ2-1 | TRBV27 | TRBD2 | TGTGCCAGCAGTTTTGGAGGGAGGAGCGGGAGGGCTGACAATGAGCAGTTCTTC | CASSFGGRSGRADNEQFF
. | 13 | TRBJ2-5 | TRBV6-6 | . | TGTGCCAGCAGCCCCTCGGCGCTAGGGACCCAGTACTTC | CASSPSALGTQYF
. | 14 | TRBJ1-3 | TRBV11-3 | TRBD1 | TGTGCCAGCGCCCGACCGGGACAGGGAAACACCATATATTTT | CASARPGQGNTIYF
. | 17 | TRBJ2-5 | TRBV11-3 | TRBD2 | TGTGCCAGCAGCTTCGAGGGACTAGCGGGAGTTTTGGAGACCCAGTACTTC | CASSFEGLAGVLETQYF
. | 15 | TRBJ2-7 | TRBV5-4 | TRBD2 | TGTGCCAGCAGCTGGATCGGGGGGTTTGACTACGAGCAGTACTTC | CASSWIGGFDYEQYF
. | 15 | TRBJ2-3 | TRBV19 | TRBD1 | TGTGCCAGTAGTTTCGGGACAGGGGGTACCGATACGCAGTATTTT | CASSFGTGGTDTQYF
. | 14 | TRBJ1-6 | TRBV3-1/TRBV3-2 | . | TGTGCCAGCAGCTCCAGCTCCTATAATTCACCCCTCCACTTT | CASSSSSYNSPLHF
. | 12 | TRBJ1-1 | TRBV19 | . | TGTGCCAGCTGGGGGCGGGTAACTGAAGCTTTCTTT | CASWGRVTEAFF
. | 12 | TRBJ1-2 | TRBV28 | . | TGTGCCAGCAGTTCCCGTAACTATGGCTACACCTTC | CASSSRNYGYTF
. | 11 | TRBJ1-2 | TRBV9 | . | TGTGCCAGCAGCTCGGACTATGGCTACACCTTC | CASSSDYGYTF
few | 12 | TRBJ1-4 | TRBV5-1 | . | TGCGCCAGCAGCAACTCTAATGAAAAACTGTTTTTT | CASSNSNEKLFF
. | 20 | TRBJ1-1 | TRBV2 | . | TGTGCCAGCAGTCCGGCCCCGATGACAGGTAGATGGAGAATAGGCACTGAAGCTTTCTTT | CASSPAPMTGRWRIGTEAFF
. | 14 | TRBJ2-3 | TRBV28 | . | TGTGCCAGCAGTTCCCCCGCTAGCTGGGATACGCAGTATTTT | CASSSPASWDTQYF
. | 14 | TRBJ2-2 | TRBV9 | . | TGTGCCAGCAGCCCCCGGGTGGCGGTCGGGGAGCTGTTTTTT | CASSPRVAVGELFF
. | 17 | TRBJ2-7 | TRBV13 | TRBD1 | TGTGCCAGCAGCTTAGTGGGGGTGGACAGGGCTGGGTACGAGCAGTACTTC | CASSLVGVDRAGYEQYF
. | 13 | TRBJ1-2 | TRBV5-5 | TRBD1 | TGTGCCAGCAGCCCAACAGGGGTGCTTGGCTACACCTTC | CASSPTGVLGYTF
. | 11 | TRBJ2-3 | TRBV7-2 | . | TGTGCCAGCAGCTATTCGGATACGCAGTATTTT | CASSYSDTQYF
once | 16 | TRBJ1-1 | TRBV6-2/TRBV6-3 | TRBD1 | TGTGCCAGCAGTTACTCGTGGGACAGGTTGAACACTGAAGCTTTCTTT | CASSYSWDRLNTEAFF
few | 16 | TRBJ1-6 | TRBV7-9 | . | TGTGCCAGCAGCTTAGAAACGGGAAAAGGGAATTCACCCCTCCACTTT | CASSLETGKGNSPLHF
. | 17 | TRBJ2-3 | TRBV24-1 | . | TGTGCCACCAGTGATCCCAAAAGCGGTATTAGCACAGATACGCAGTATTTT | CATSDPKSGISTDTQYF
. | 14 | TRBJ1-2 | TRBV27 | TRBD1 | TGTGCCAGCAGTTTGGGGACAGGGTTTGGTGGCTACACCTTC | CASSLGTGFGGYTF
few | 19 | TRBJ2-7 | TRBV6-6 | TRBD2 | TGTGCCAGCAGTCAGGCGTGGATAACTAGCGGGAGGGCAATCTACGAGCAGTACTTC | CASSQAWITSGRAIYEQYF
. | 16 | TRBJ1-1 | TRBV5-5 | . | TGTGCCAGCAGCTTGGCTCCCACACCCAGGGGCGCTGAAGCTTTCTTT | CASSLAPTPRGAEAFF
. | 15 | TRBJ1-1 | TRBV3-1/TRBV3-2 | TRBD1 | TGTGCCAGCAGCCCGGGACAGGGAGGGGCCACTGAAGCTTTCTTT | CASSPGQGGATEAFF
. | 14 | TRBJ2-1 | TRBV7-6 | TRBD2 | TGTGCCAGCAGGCCCCCCGGCGGGGGCAATGAGCAGTTCTTC | CASRPPGGGNEQFF
once | 13 | TRBJ1-2 | TRBV29-1 | . | TGCAGCGTTGACAAAGACAGAGACTATGGCTACACCTTC | CSVDKDRDYGYTF
medium-sized | 13 | TRBJ1-1 | TRBV7-9 | TRBD1 | TGTGCCAGCAGCGCGCAGGGGGCCGCTGAAGCTTTCTTT | CASSAQGAAEAFF
. | 18 | TRBJ2-3 | TRBV10-1 | TRBD2 | TGCGCCAGCAGTGAAATGGGAGTAGCGGGAGGGCCCTTAGATACGCAGTATTTT | CASSEMGVAGGPLDTQYF
. | 14 | TRBJ2-6 | TRBV5-4 | . | TGTGCCAGCAGCGGGGCCGGCGGGGCCAACGTCCTGACTTTC | CASSGAGGANVLTF
. | 11 | TRBJ2-5 | TRBV30 | . | TGTGCCTGGAGTTTTGGCGAGACCCAGTACTTC | CAWSFGETQYF
. | 13 | TRBJ2-7 | TRBV27 | . | TGTGCCAGCAGCCCATCCTCCCACTCCGAGCAGTACTTC | CASSPSSHSEQYF
. | 12 | TRBJ1-1 | TRBV6-2/TRBV6-3 | . | TGTGCCAGCAGCCCCGGACAGACTGAAGCTTTCTTT | CASSPGQTEAFF
. | 14 | TRBJ1-1 | TRBV7-8 | . | TGTGCCAGCAGAGGGCAGGAAGGGGCCCGTGAAGCTTTCTTT | CASRGQEGAREAFF
once | 18 | TRBJ2-5 | TRBV6-1 | TRBD1 | TGTGCCAGCAGTGAATGGGGGACAGGGCTTGGGGGCCAAGAGACCCAGTACTTC | CASSEWGTGLGGQETQYF
. | 16 | TRBJ2-7 | TRBV28 | TRBD1 | TGTGCCAGCATCCATGGGGGACAGGGGGCTTCCTACGAGCAGTACTTC | CASIHGGQGASYEQYF
. | 13 | TRBJ1-2 | TRBV10-3 | . | TGTGCCATCAGCCCACAGGGCCAATATGGCTACACCTTC | CAISPQGQYGYTF
. | 14 | TRBJ2-5 | TRBV5-1 | . | TGCGCCAGCAGCTACTCGGGGGGCAGGGAGACCCAGTACTTC | CASSYSGGRETQYF
. | 14 | TRBJ2-2 | TRBV2 | . | TGTGCCAGCAGACCCCAGGGGCGTTCCGGGGAGCTGTTTTTT | CASRPQGRSGELFF
. | 14 | TRBJ1-1 | TRBV5-1 | TRBD1 | TGCGCCAGCAGGCCGGGACAGGGGAACACTGAAGCTTTCTTT | CASRPGQGNTEAFF